This TCR beta chain was identified in a study of CD8 T cells in ankylosing spondylitis. For this clonotype: Its antigen is unknown.

Deletions cut 4 bases from V and 7 bases from J, with 20 bases between. Germline V gives CDR1 PRHDT, CDR2 FYEKMQ (reference sequence). The CDR3 is 15 residues long. TCRdb passed the 5' RACE reads through MiXCR, listing each CDR3 protein once. The data show around 280,000 distinct CDR3 sequences, around 20% seen once. Study-wide results and limits: Ankylosing spondylitis blood seemed to carry a telltale TCR beta motif made of fewer than ten highly homologous variants. The clones that were linked to disease were reported to be significantly enriched in matched synovial fluid samples from ankylosing spondylitis patients. Disease-linked clones were CD8+ and relatively rare in peripheral blood.

This receptor was taken from a male donor with ankylosing spondylitis or in good health (not recorded which). Sequencing was carried out using blood, either unsorted or a sorted T cell fraction (not recorded which). V gene TRBV13 combines with J gene TRBJ2-7; D gene ambiguous. Here the CDR3 DNA reads TGTGCCAGCAGCTCCGATCGAAACATGATTCTTGAGCAGTACGTC. This sequence encodes CASSSDRNMILEQYV.